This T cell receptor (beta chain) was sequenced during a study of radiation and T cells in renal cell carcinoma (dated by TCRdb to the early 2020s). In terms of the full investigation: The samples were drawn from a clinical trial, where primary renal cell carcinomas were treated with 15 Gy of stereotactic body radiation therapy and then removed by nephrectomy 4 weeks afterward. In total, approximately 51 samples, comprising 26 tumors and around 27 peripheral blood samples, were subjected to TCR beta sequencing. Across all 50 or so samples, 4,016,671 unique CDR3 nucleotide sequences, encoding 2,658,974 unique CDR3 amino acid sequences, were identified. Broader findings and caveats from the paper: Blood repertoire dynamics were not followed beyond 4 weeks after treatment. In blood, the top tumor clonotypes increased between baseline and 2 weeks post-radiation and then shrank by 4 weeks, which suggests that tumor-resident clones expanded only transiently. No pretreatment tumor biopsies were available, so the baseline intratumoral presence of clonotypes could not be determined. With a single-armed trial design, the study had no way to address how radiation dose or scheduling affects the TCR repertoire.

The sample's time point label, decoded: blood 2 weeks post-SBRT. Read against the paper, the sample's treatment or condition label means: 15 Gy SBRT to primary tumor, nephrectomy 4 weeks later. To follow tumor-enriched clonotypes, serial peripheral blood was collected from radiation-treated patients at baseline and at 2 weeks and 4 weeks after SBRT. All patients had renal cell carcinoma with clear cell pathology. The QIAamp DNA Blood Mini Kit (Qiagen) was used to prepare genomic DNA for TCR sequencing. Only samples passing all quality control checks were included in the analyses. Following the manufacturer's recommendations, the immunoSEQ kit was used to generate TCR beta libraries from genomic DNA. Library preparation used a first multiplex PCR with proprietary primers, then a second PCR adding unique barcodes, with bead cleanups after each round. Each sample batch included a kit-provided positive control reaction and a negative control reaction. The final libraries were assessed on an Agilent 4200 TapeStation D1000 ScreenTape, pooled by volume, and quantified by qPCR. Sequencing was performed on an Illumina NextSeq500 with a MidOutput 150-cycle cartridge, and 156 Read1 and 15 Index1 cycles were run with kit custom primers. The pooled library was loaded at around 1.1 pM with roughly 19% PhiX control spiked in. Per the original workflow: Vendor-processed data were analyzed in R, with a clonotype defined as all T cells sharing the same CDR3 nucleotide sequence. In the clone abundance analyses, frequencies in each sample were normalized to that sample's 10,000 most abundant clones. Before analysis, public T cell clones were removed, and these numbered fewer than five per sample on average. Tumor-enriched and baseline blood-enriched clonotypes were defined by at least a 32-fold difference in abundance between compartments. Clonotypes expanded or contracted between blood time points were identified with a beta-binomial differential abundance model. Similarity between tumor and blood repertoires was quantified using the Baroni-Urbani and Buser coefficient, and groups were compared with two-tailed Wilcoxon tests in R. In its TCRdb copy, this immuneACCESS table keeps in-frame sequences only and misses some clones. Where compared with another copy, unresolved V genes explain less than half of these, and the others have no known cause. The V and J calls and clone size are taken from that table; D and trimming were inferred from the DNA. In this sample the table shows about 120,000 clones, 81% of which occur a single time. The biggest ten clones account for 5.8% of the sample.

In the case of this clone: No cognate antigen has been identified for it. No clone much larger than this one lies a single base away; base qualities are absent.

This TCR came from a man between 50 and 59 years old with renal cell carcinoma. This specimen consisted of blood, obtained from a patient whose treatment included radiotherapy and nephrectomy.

The nucleotides read TGTGCCAGCAGCTTAACGGTGGTAGCCGCCACAGATACGCAGTATTTT. Protein translation: CASSLTVVAATDTQYF. The sequence is built from TRBV7-9 and TRBJ2-3; the D gene is unclear. V lost 2 bases and J lost 2 bases; the stretch between them is 14 bases long. The CDR3 has 16 amino acids, counting the end cysteine and phenylalanine. Left in the record is the CDR3 DNA by itself, 48 bases read in frame from the first base. CDR1 and CDR2, looked up from the germline V gene (reference sequence), are SEHNR and FQNEAQ.